This TCR beta chain emerged from a study of memory CD4+ T cells and cytomegalovirus serostatus. Whole-study context: Of the healthy Belgian adults, 9 were CMV seropositive and more than 20 seronegative. Findings and caveats of the study: About 40% of the roughly 160 known CMV-associated TCRbeta sequences appeared in CD4+ memory.

Per the original methods: Out-of-frame sequences were removed, leaving around 2,000,000 distinct TCRbeta sequences. The table came from immunoSEQ multiplex PCR; TCRdb's copy has only in-frame clones and leaves some out. V, J and clone size derive from that table, while D and trimming were established from the DNA sequence. The table has 45,000 to 55,000 clones, roughly 72% seen once. Single viable CD3+CD4+CD8-CD45RO+ cells were sorted as the memory CD4+ T cells. CD4+ T cells were isolated by positive magnetic selection. Remarks on this clone: The antigen is undetermined.

Germline-derived CDR1 and CDR2 are SGHTA and FQGNSA. V was trimmed by 3 bases and J by 9 bases, leaving 12 bases between them. The CDR3 has 13 amino acids. The rearrangement links TRBV7-2 to TRBJ2-1; tentatively, D is TRBD1 (5 bases). The receptor's source is an adult in good health and CMV-seronegative. Sequencing was done on a sample of memory CD4+ T cells from blood. The DNA for the CDR3 is TGTGCCAGCAGCTTTGGGGCCCCGCCTGAGCAGTTCTTC. Protein: CASSFGAPPEQFF.